The clone carrying this T cell receptor (beta chain) was seen a handful of times. Its antigen is unknown. Germline-derived CDR1 and CDR2 are MDHEN and SYDVKM. This CDR3 is built from 15 residues. Trimming took 7 bases from V and 4 from J; bases not matched to a gene: 6. This entry is derived from a study of molecular identifiers for immune sequencing clone quantification. General study points: Clone sizes that are highly expanded could be underestimated when identical TCR molecules share a barcode. In naive cells, under 1% of molecules belonged to clones above 20 RNA copies, against over 97% in effector cells.

One entry per CDR3 protein results from TCRdb running MiXCR on the PCR reads. Of 400,000 to 600,000 distinct CDR3 sequences listed, roughly 23% are singletons. The receptor's source is a human donor in good health. Some libraries in this study had Jurkat cell RNA spiked in. This chain joins TRBV28 and TRBJ2-5; 13 bases match TRBD2. The material sequenced was naive CD8+ T cells from blood, with Jurkat cell RNA spiked in. Specified subset: FACS-sorted CD8+CD4-CCR7+CD45RA+ naive T cells. The CDR3 DNA is TGTGCCAGCACCGGACTAGCGGGAGTCTCAGAGACCCAGTACTTC. It codes for CASTGLAGVSETQYF.